The 30 T cell receptor beta chains given below trace back to one sample, sequenced in a study of T cells in Graves' hyperthyroidism and ophthalmopathy. It was RNA transcripts that yielded the amplified TCR beta CDR3 regions. HTBI primers were used for first-round RT-PCR of the TCR CDR3. TCRdb re-called the multiplex PCR reads through MiXCR, storing one row per CDR3 protein. The sample has under 400,000 distinct CDR3 sequences; around 13% are singletons. The sequenced material came from blood. The receptor set was obtained from a woman between 18 and 29 years old with Graves' hyperthyroidism.

This clonotype appeared many times. The rearrangement joins TRBV12-3 or TRBV12-4 to TRBJ2-7; D perhaps matches TRBD2 (7 bases). This CDR3 is 14 amino acids long. The germline V and J ends were trimmed by 3 bases and 7 bases, with 16 bases remaining between them. As DNA, the CDR3 is TGTGCCAGCAGTTTCGTGGGGGGGGCAGGGGAGCAGTACTTC. Protein: CASSFVGGAGEQYF.

This clonotype was seen ten or more times. The chain has TRBV24-1 and TRBJ2-2, with 8 bases aligning to TRBD1. The V gene's germline CDR1 is KGHDR and CDR2 SFDVKD. This CDR3 has 15 residues. After removal of 3 bases from V and 4 bases from J, the junction contained 3 bases not matched to a gene. In DNA, the CDR3 is TGTGCCACCAGTGATGACACAGGGGGCACCGGGGAGCTGTTTTTT. Its translation is CATSDDTGGTGELFF.

This clonotype showed up many times. V usage is TRBV27 and J usage is TRBJ2-7; 7 nucleotides agree with TRBD2. Germline CDR1 is MNHEY and CDR2 is SMNVEV (reference sequence). The V gene end was trimmed by 2 bases and the J gene end by 3 bases; junction bases not matched to a gene: 7. The CDR3 has 15 residues. The CDR3 spells CASSLVGGSLYEQYF. The CDR3 DNA is TGTGCCAGCAGTTTAGTGGGCGGGAGTCTCTACGAGCAGTACTTC.

V and J are TRBV29-1 and TRBJ2-7, with a possible D match to TRBD1 (6 bases). The CDR3 extends over 13 amino acids. Deletions cut 6 bases from V and 2 bases from J, with 14 bases between. Germline V gives CDR1 SQVTM, CDR2 ANQGSEA. CDR3 DNA: TGCAGCGTAACACCTTACAGGGCCTACGAGCAGTACTTC. Its translation is CSVTPYRAYEQYF.

In this sample, this clonotype turned up a few times. V gene TRBV5-5 combines with J gene TRBJ1-6; D is unresolved. Germline loops: CDR1 SGHKS, CDR2 YYEKEE (reference sequence). V was clipped by 1 base and J by 13 bases, with 12 bases between them. This CDR3 region has 13 residues. CDR3 protein: CASSLYVGGPLHF. CDR3 nucleotide sequence: TGTGCCAGCAGCTTGTATGTGGGTGGCCCCCTCCACTTT.

There are many counts of this clonotype. The chain joins TRBV20-1 to TRBJ2-3, with 7 bases matching TRBD2. With V trimmed by 5 bases and J by 0 bases, 14 bases remained unmatched. This CDR3 is built from 17 residues. Germline assignment: CDR1 DFQATT and CDR2 SNEGSKA (reference sequence). The CDR3 loop is CSAPRTESGDSTDTQYF. The CDR3 DNA reads TGCAGTGCTCCACGGACGGAGAGCGGGGATAGCACAGATACGCAGTATTTT.

With respect to this clonotype: A read error may explain this, as a much larger clone is one base away. The chain carries TRBV18 and TRBJ2-3; D might be TRBD2 (6 bases). Per the germline V gene, CDR1 is KGHSH and CDR2 is LQKENI. The CDR3 is made up of 13 amino acids. The CDR3 DNA reads TGTGCCAGCTCACTGGACTACACAGATAAGCAGTATTTT. As protein: CASSLDYTDKQYF. The whole variable domain, filled in from reference TRBV18 and TRBJ2-3, reads NAGVMQNPRHLVRRRGQEARLRCSPMKGHSHVYWYRQLPEEGLKFMVYLQKENIIDESGMPKERFSAEFPKEGPSILRIQQVVRGDSAAYFCASSLDYTDKQYFGPGTRLTVL.

A few counts support this clonotype. V and J are TRBV7-9 and TRBJ2-3, with D unresolved. This CDR3 contains 13 residues. Germline CDR1 and CDR2: SEHNR and FQNEAQ (reference sequence). Trimming cost V 3 bases and J 5 bases, with 9 bases left between them. The DNA of the CDR3 is TGTGCCAGCAGCTTGTTTAACCAAGATACGCAGTATTTT. It codes for CASSLFNQDTQYF.

This clonotype came up many times. This chain links TRBV2 with TRBJ2-1; D is perhaps TRBD1 or TRBD2 (5 bases each). V was clipped by 6 bases and J by 7 bases, with 13 bases between them. CDR1 is SNHLY, CDR2 FYNNEI, per germline. The CDR3 is 13 amino acids. CDR3 sequence reads: CASRLEGRNEQFF. As DNA, the CDR3 is TGTGCCAGCAGGCTCGAGGGGCGGAATGAGCAGTTCTTC.

This clonotype occurred many times. The chain has TRBV15 and TRBJ2-7, with D maybe TRBD2 (6 bases). The CDR3 loop spans 16 amino acids. Deletions cut 0 bases from V and 6 bases from J, with 18 bases between. Looked up from germline, CDR1 is LNHNV and CDR2 is YYDKDF (reference sequence). In DNA, the CDR3 is TGTGCCACCAGCAGAGATGGTTGGGAGGATAGAGTCGAGCAGTACTTC. It is translated as CATSRDGWEDRVEQYF.

The chain recombines TRBV7-9 with TRBJ2-6; D is perhaps TRBD1 or TRBD2 (5 bases each). The germline V and J ends were trimmed by 0 bases and 0 bases, with 12 bases remaining between them. Per germline, CDR1 SEHNR and CDR2 FQNEAQ (reference sequence). The CDR3 consists of 18 residues. CDR3 nucleotide sequence: TGTGCCAGCAGCTTAGCGGGGACCCCTCTCTCTGGGGCCAACGTCCTGACTTTC. Encoded protein: CASSLAGTPLSGANVLTF.

The chain employs TRBV19 and TRBJ2-7, with 8 bases matching TRBD2. The germline gives CDR1 LNHDA, CDR2 SQIVND (reference sequence). The trim removed 6 bases at V and 0 bases at J, leaving 4 bases unmatched. The CDR3 is 14 residues long. The CDR3 DNA follows: TGTGCCAGTAGGACCGGGGGGGACTCCTACGAGCAGTACTTC. Amino acid sequence: CASRTGGDSYEQYF.

This clonotype was observed a handful of times. The J gene is TRBJ2-3, the V gene TRBV7-2; D remains unclear. The V gene's germline CDR1 is SGHTA and CDR2 FQGNSA. V lost 3 bases and J lost 5, with 6 bases in between. The CDR3 spans 12 residues. CDR3 amino acids: CASSFLRDTQYF. The CDR3 DNA reads as TGTGCCAGCAGCTTTTTGAGAGATACGCAGTATTTT.

There are many counts of this clonotype. The chain is built from TRBV2 and TRBJ2-1; D ambiguous. The germline V gene has CDR1 SNHLY and CDR2 FYNNEI. The V end lost 4 bases, the J end lost 0 bases, and 10 bases lay between the germline ends. This CDR3 has 15 residues. The CDR3 protein is CASSVGPGSYNEQFF. Here the CDR3 DNA reads TGTGCCAGCAGTGTGGGTCCAGGCTCCTACAATGAGCAGTTCTTC.

This clonotype came up many times. The chain joins TRBV12-3 or TRBV12-4 to TRBJ2-3; 10 bases are a match to TRBD1. V shed 6 bases and J 5 bases; nucleotides not matched to a gene: 14. The CDR3 is 17 amino acids. CDR3 loop: CASRSPSGQGIGDTQYF. The CDR3 nucleotides are TGTGCCAGCAGGTCCCCCTCGGGACAGGGGATTGGAGATACGCAGTATTTT.

This clonotype was seen repeatedly, ten times or more. The chain recombines TRBV18 with TRBJ2-7, with 8 bases lining up with TRBD1. The CDR3 extends over 15 amino acids. V lost 3 bases to trimming and J lost 2 bases; unmatched junction nucleotides: 6. Germline V gene sequence: CDR1 KGHSH, CDR2 LQKENI. The CDR3 is CASSPPGQVTYEQYF. CDR3 DNA sequence: TGTGCCAGCTCACCTCCGGGACAGGTAACCTACGAGCAGTACTTC.

Many counts were recorded for this clonotype. V gene TRBV11-2 combines with J gene TRBJ1-6; a possible D gene is TRBD1 (6 bases). Germline V gives CDR1 SGHAT, CDR2 FQNNGV. V was trimmed by 6 bases and J by 3 bases, leaving 9 bases between them. CDR3 size: 14 residues. The chain's CDR3 is CASSGGLYNSPLHF. The CDR3 coding sequence is TGTGCCAGCAGTGGGGGGCTCTATAATTCACCCCTCCACTTT.

Details on this clonotype: A much larger clone is a single base away; this may be a read error. The chain combines TRBV2 with TRBJ1-4; TRBD1 might be the D (5 bases). V was cut by 6 bases and J by 5 bases, with 13 bases left in between. The CDR3 extends over 14 amino acids. The germline CDR1 and CDR2 sequences are SNHLY and FYNNEI. CDR3 DNA: TGTGCCAGCAGGATTGGGGGAAGCAATGAAAAACTGTTTTTT. Its protein product is CASRIGGSNEKLFF.

This clonotype was counted many times. This sequence joins TRBV11-1 and TRBJ2-7; D gene ambiguous. The ends were cut back, 2 bases at V and 3 bases at J, with 8 bases in the middle. The CDR3 extends over 13 amino acids. The germline CDR1 and CDR2 sequences are SGHAT and FQDESV (reference sequence). The CDR3 nucleotides are TGTGCCAGCAGCTTACACGGGTACTACGAGCAGTACTTC. Amino acid sequence: CASSLHGYYEQYF.

This clonotype was counted ten times or more. The J gene is TRBJ2-3, the V gene TRBV7-2; 9 positions match TRBD1. The CDR3 length is 14 residues. After removal of 4 bases from V and 6 bases from J, the junction contained 5 bases not matched to a gene. The germline CDR1 and CDR2 sequences are SGHTA and FQGNSA. The CDR3 region has the DNA TGTGCCAGCAGCTGGGGACAGGGACAGGATACGCAGTATTTT. Translation: CASSWGQGQDTQYF.

This clonotype was recorded many times. The gene calls are TRBV7-2 and TRBJ1-2; tentative D call: TRBD1 (5 bases). Germline loops: CDR1 SGHTA, CDR2 FQGNSA. With 4 bases removed from V and 11 bases from J, the gap between germline ends came to 14 bases. The CDR3 has 12 amino acids. As DNA, the CDR3 is TGTGCCAGCAGCTCCACACAGGAGGGGTACACCTTC. This translates into CASSSTQEGYTF.

This clonotype was seen at least ten times. This rearrangement joins TRBV27 to TRBJ1-2; TRBD1 is a possible D gene (5 bases). V lost 2 bases to trimming and J lost 8 bases, with 9 bases between them. Germline-derived CDR1 and CDR2 are MNHEY and SMNVEV (reference sequence). The CDR3 runs 12 residues. The CDR3 loop reads CASSLQGWGYTF. CDR3 DNA sequence: TGTGCCAGCAGTTTACAGGGATGGGGCTACACCTTC.

The sample holds a few counts of this clonotype. The chain links TRBV4-1 to TRBJ2-7; no firm D call. V lost 3 bases and J 2 bases, leaving 8 bases between the germline ends. The V gene's germline CDR1 is MGHRA and CDR2 YSYEKL. The CDR3 contains 13 residues. This CDR3 is CASSHPLPYEQYF. CDR3 sequence (DNA): TGCGCCAGCAGCCACCCCCTTCCCTACGAGCAGTACTTC.

This clonotype was seen repeatedly, ten times or more. CDR3 sequence reads: CSAYPWDKAFF. For the CDR3, the DNA is TGCAGTGCTTATCCCTGGGACAAGGCTTTCTTT. This chain uses TRBV20-1 with TRBJ1-1; tentatively, D is TRBD1 (6 bases). Trimming left V 5 bases short and J 11 bases short, with 15 bases between. The CDR3 sequence is 11 residues long. Germline V CDR1 and CDR2: DFQATT, SNEGSKA (reference sequence).

This clonotype was seen at least ten times. The V and J genes are TRBV28 and TRBJ1-1; D is perhaps TRBD1 (5 bases). Trimming cost V 5 bases and J 1 base, with 17 bases left between them. Germline V gene data show CDR1 as MDHEN and CDR2 as SYDVKM. The CDR3 is 16 amino acids. This CDR3 is CASSDPRRGENTEAFF. The CDR3 DNA is TGTGCCAGCAGTGACCCAAGGCGAGGGGAGAACACTGAAGCTTTCTTT.

The chain combines TRBV9 with TRBJ2-1; 9 positions match TRBD2. Looked up from germline, CDR1 is SGDLS and CDR2 is YYNGEE. CDR3 length: 16 amino acids. The ends lost 0 bases at V and 7 bases at J; junction bases unmatched: 8. CDR3: CASSVGQAGGQNEQFF. The CDR3 DNA sequence: TGTGCCAGCAGCGTAGGCCAAGCGGGAGGTCAAAATGAGCAGTTCTTC.

This chain joins TRBV5-6 and TRBJ2-5; no reliable D call. Germline loops: CDR1 SGHDT, CDR2 YYEEEE. V was cut by 1 base and J by 5 bases, with 6 bases left in between. This CDR3 has 12 residues. The CDR3 reads CASSLTMETQYF. The CDR3 nucleotides are TGTGCCAGCAGCTTGACTATGGAGACCCAGTACTTC. Filled out from reference TRBV5-6 and TRBJ2-5, the complete variable domain reads DAGVTQSPTHLIKTRGQQVTLRCSPKSGHDTVSWYQQALGQGPQFIFQYYEEEERQRGNFPDRFSGHQFPNYSSELNVNALLLGDSALYLCASSLTMETQYFGPGTRLLVL.

Comments on this clonotype: It is likely a read error, because the conserved phenylalanine at the end of the CDR3 is missing. The chain has TRBV20-1 and TRBJ2-3; unclear D gene. The germline V and J ends were trimmed by 1 base and 1 base, with 6 bases remaining between them. CDR3 size: 13 residues. Germline V gene sequence: CDR1 DFQATT, CDR2 SNEGSKA (reference sequence). As DNA, the CDR3 is TGCAGTGCTAGAGTGGTGGGCACAGATACGCAGTATTCT. It encodes CSARVVGTDTQYS.

This clonotype was observed at least ten times. The V and J genes are TRBV19 and TRBJ2-1; no clear D gene. The V end lost 2 bases, the J end lost 0 bases, and 8 bases lay between the germline ends. Germline CDR1 and CDR2: LNHDA and SQIVND (reference sequence). The CDR3 length is 15 residues. CDR3 DNA sequence: TGTGCCAGTAGTATAACGATGAGCTCCTACAATGAGCAGTTCTTC. Amino acids: CASSITMSSYNEQFF. The variable domain in full, with the rest retrieved from reference TRBV19 and TRBJ2-1, is DGGITQSPKYLFRKEGQNVTLSCEQNLNHDAMYWYRQDPGQGLRLIYYSQIVNDFQKGDIAEGYSVSREKKESFPLTVTSAQKNPTAFYLCASSITMSSYNEQFFGPGTRLTVL.

This clonotype was counted many times. V is TRBV2 and J is TRBJ2-7; D is perhaps TRBD2 (5 bases). V lost 1 base to trimming and J lost 0 bases, with 7 bases between them. This CDR3 spans 14 amino acids. Per the germline V gene, CDR1 is SNHLY and CDR2 is FYNNEI. CDR3 coding DNA: TGTGCCAGCAGTGAAGGGCGGGCCTCCTACGAGCAGTACTTC. Translating gives CASSEGRASYEQYF. The whole variable domain, filled in from reference TRBV2 and TRBJ2-7, reads EPEVTQTPSHQVTQMGQEVILRCVPISNHLYFYWYRQILGQKVEFLVSFYNNEISEKSEIFDDQFSVERPDGSNFTLKIRSTKLEDSAMYFCASSEGRASYEQYFGPGTRLTVT.